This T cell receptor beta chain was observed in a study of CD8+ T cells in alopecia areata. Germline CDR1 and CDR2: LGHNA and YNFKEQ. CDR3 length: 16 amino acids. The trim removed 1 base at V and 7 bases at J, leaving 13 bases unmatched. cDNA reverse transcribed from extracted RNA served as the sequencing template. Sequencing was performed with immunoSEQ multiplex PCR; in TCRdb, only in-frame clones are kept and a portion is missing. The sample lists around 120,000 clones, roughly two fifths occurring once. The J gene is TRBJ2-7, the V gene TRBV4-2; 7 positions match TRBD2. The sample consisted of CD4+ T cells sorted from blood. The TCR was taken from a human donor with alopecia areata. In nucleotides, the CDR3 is TGTGCCAGCAGCCAAGGTAGCATCACATTGGGGGGGGAGCAGTACTTC. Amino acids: CASSQGSITLGGEQYF.